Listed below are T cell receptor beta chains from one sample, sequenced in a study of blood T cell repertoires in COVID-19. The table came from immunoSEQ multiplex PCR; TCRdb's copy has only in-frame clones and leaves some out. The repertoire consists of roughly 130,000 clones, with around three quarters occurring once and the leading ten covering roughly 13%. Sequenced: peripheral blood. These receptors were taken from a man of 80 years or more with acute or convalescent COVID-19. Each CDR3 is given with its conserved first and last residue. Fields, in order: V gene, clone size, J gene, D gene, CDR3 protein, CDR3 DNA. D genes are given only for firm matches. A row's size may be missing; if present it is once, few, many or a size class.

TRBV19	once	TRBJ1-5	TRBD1	CASRDRGHQPQHF	TGTGCCAGTAGAGACAGGGGGCATCAGCCCCAGCATTTT
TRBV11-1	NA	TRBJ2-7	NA	CASSRSDEQYF	TGTGCCAGCAGCCGTTCCGACGAGCAGTACTTC
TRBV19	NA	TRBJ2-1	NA	CASSINGGEEQFF	TGTGCCAGTAGTATTAACGGGGGAGAAGAGCAGTTCTTC
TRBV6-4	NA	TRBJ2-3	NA	CASSDDGVSTQYF	TGTGCCAGCAGTGACGACGGGGTTAGTACGCAGTATTTT
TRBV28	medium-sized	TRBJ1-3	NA	CASSLVPTSGNTIYF	TGTGCCAGCAGTTTAGTCCCTACCTCTGGAAACACCATATATTTT
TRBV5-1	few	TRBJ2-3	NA	CASSSTGQAPHLGQYF	TGCGCCAGCAGTTCCACGGGACAAGCCCCCCACCTGGGGCAGTATTTT
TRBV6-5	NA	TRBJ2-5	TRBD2	CASSYGGLAKETQYF	TGTGCCAGCAGTTACGGGGGACTAGCGAAAGAGACCCAGTACTTC
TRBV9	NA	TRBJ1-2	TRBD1	CASSVTGQGDDGYTF	TGTGCCAGCAGCGTGACGGGACAGGGAGATGATGGCTACACCTTC
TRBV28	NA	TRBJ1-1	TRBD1	CASSLRQGGTEAFF	TGTGCCAGCAGTTTGAGACAGGGCGGAACTGAAGCTTTCTTT
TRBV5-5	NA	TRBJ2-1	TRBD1	CASSLGQGTHNEQFF	TGTGCCAGCAGCCTCGGACAGGGGACCCACAATGAGCAGTTCTTC
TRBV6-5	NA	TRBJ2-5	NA	CASSRNGLPQETQYF	TGTGCCAGCAGTAGGAATGGACTTCCCCAAGAGACCCAGTACTTC
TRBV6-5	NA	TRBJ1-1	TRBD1	CASRPTGSKTEAFF	TGTGCCAGCAGACCGACAGGGTCAAAGACTGAAGCTTTCTTT
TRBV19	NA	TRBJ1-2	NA	CASSIAGRGTSPGGYTF	TGTGCCAGTAGTATCGCGGGCCGGGGAACCTCACCGGGGGGCTACACCTTC
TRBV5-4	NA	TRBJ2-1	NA	CASSKILSGGSYNEQFF	TGTGCCAGCAGCAAAATCCTTAGCGGTGGCTCCTACAATGAGCAGTTCTTC
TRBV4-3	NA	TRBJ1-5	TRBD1	CASSQGTGAFQPQHF	TGCGCCAGCAGCCAAGGAACAGGGGCCTTTCAGCCCCAGCATTTT
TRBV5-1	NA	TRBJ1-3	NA	CASSLGTSRTVGNTIYF	TGCGCCAGCAGCTTGGGCACCTCACGGACAGTTGGAAACACCATATATTTT
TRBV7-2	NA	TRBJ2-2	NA	CASSLQITTGELFF	TGTGCCAGCAGCTTACAGATCACCACCGGGGAGCTGTTTTTT
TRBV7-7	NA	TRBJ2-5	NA	CASSPLVGGWGETQYF	TGTGCCAGCAGCCCCCTCGTGGGGGGATGGGGGGAGACCCAGTACTTC
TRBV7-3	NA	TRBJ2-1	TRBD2	CASSLLGGGAAEQFF	TGTGCCAGCAGCTTACTGGGCGGGGGGGCTGCTGAGCAGTTCTTC
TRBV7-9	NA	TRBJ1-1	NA	CASSLRAEAFF	TGTGCCAGCAGCTTACGAGCTGAAGCTTTCTTT
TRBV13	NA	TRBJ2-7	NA	CASSLGNEQYF	TGTGCCAGCAGCTTAGGTAACGAGCAGTACTTC
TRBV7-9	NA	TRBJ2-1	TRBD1	CASSRSTGGWYNEQFF	TGTGCCAGCAGCCGTTCAACAGGGGGTTGGTACAATGAGCAGTTCTTC
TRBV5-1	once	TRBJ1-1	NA	CASSLQGSDTEAFF	TGCGCCAGCAGCTTGCAGGGGTCTGACACTGAAGCTTTCTTT
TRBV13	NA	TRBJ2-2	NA	CASSLGRIAGELFF	TGTGCCAGCAGCCTCGGGAGAATAGCCGGGGAGCTGTTTTTT
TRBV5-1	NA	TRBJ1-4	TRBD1	CASSLGQVNEKLFF	TGCGCCAGCAGCCTCGGACAGGTTAATGAAAAACTGTTTTTT
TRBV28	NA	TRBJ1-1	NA	CASSPTTGRGGAFF	TGTGCCAGCAGTCCGACCACCGGGCGGGGTGGAGCTTTCTTT
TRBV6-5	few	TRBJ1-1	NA	CASSYASDTEAFF	TGTGCCAGCAGTTACGCGTCGGACACTGAAGCTTTCTTT
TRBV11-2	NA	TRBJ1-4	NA	CASSFRGGGEKLFF	TGTGCCAGCAGCTTCCGGGGGGGCGGTGAAAAACTGTTTTTT
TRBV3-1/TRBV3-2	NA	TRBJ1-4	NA	CASSPLGLNEKLFF	TGTGCCAGCAGCCCCTTGGGCTTGAATGAAAAACTGTTTTTT
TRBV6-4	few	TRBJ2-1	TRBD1	CASSDSVQGANEQFF	TGTGCCAGCAGTGACTCGGTACAGGGGGCGAATGAGCAGTTCTTC
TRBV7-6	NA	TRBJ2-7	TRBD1	CASSSGTGGYEQYF	TGTGCCAGCAGCTCAGGGACAGGGGGCTACGAGCAGTACTTC
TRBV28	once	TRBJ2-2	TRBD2	CASNLSGGAGTGELFF	TGTGCCAGCAACCTTAGCGGGGGGGCAGGCACCGGGGAGCTGTTTTTT
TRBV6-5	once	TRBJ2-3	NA	CASSYNRVRTDTQYF	TGTGCCAGCAGTTATAACAGGGTGCGAACAGATACGCAGTATTTT
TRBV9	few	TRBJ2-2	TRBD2	CASSVVGGGNTGELFF	TGTGCCAGCAGCGTAGTAGGCGGGGGGAACACCGGGGAGCTGTTTTTT
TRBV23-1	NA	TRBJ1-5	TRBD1	CASSQSMPPDRENQPQHF	TGCGCCAGCAGTCAATCTATGCCTCCCGACAGGGAAAATCAGCCCCAGCATTTT
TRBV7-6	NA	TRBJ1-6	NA	CASSLQVQNSPLHF	TGTGCCAGCAGCTTGCAGGTCCAGAATTCACCCCTCCACTTT
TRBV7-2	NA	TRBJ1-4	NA	CASSLQPLGQGSEKLFF	TGTGCCAGCAGCTTACAGCCACTGGGGCAGGGGAGCGAAAAACTGTTTTTT
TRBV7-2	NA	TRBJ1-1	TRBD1	CASSLVEWGQRNTEAFF	TGTGCCAGCAGCTTAGTGGAATGGGGACAGCGGAACACTGAAGCTTTCTTT
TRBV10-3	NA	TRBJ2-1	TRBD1	CAIGQGFPSSYNEQFF	TGTGCCATCGGACAGGGATTCCCAAGCTCCTACAATGAGCAGTTCTTC
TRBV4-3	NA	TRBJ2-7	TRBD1	CASSQEQGAGEQYF	TGCGCCAGCAGCCAAGAACAGGGGGCAGGCGAGCAGTACTTC
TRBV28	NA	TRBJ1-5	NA	CASSLIRGNQPQHF	TGTGCCAGCAGTTTAATCAGGGGAAATCAGCCCCAGCATTTT
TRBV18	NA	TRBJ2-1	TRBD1	CASSPPGTGYNEQFF	TGTGCCAGCTCACCCCCCGGGACAGGCTACAATGAGCAGTTCTTC
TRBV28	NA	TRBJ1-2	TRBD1	CASSLSNRGAYGYTF	TGTGCCAGCAGTTTGTCAAACAGGGGAGCCTATGGCTACACCTTC
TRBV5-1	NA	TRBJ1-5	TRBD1	CASSQTGVNQPQHF	TGCGCCAGCAGCCAGACAGGGGTCAATCAGCCCCAGCATTTT
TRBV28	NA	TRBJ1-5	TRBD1	CASTPNRGINQPQHF	TGTGCCAGCACTCCGAACAGGGGGATCAATCAGCCCCAGCATTTT
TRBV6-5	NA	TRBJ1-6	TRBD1	CASRGTGDDNSPLHF	TGTGCCAGCAGGGGAACAGGGGACGATAATTCACCCCTCCACTTT
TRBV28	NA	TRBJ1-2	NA	CASSFMGQGNYGYTF	TGTGCTAGCAGTTTTATGGGGCAAGGCAACTATGGCTACACCTTC
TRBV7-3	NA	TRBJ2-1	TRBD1	CASSHFPGQGGNEQFF	TGTGCCAGCAGCCATTTCCCGGGACAGGGGGGGAATGAGCAGTTCTTC
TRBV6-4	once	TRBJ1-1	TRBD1	CASSLGTDTEAFF	TGTGCCAGCAGTCTTGGGACAGACACTGAAGCTTTCTTT